A selection of T cell receptor beta chains follows, all from one sample in a study of CD8+CD57+ T cells in acquired aplastic anemia. Each CDR3 protein gets one entry after TCRdb re-called the reads with MiXCR. The data show 400,000 to 500,000 distinct CDR3 sequences, about two thirds seen once. The sequencing sample was made of sorted CD4+, CD8+, or CD8+CD57+ T cells (not recorded which) from PBMCs. The receptor source for this set is a human donor in good health, serving as a control. The CDR3 runs from the conserved cysteine through the conserved F or W. Each record gives: clone size, J gene, D gene, V gene, CDR3 protein, CDR3 DNA. The D gene is left open where the match is weak. Not every row has a clone size; where given, it reads once, few, many or a size class.

NA,TRBJ1-4,NA,TRBV7-2,CASSLVSNYGSTFKLFF,TGTGCCAGCAGCTTAGTCAGCAACTATGGCTCCACCTTCAAACTGTTTTTT
many,TRBJ1-5,NA,TRBV25-1,CASSFGSQPQHF,TGTGCCAGCAGTTTCGGTAGTCAGCCCCAGCATTTT
NA,TRBJ2-7,TRBD2,TRBV9,CASSVGSGRDEQYF,TGTGCCAGCAGCGTAGGTAGCGGGAGGGACGAGCAGTACTTC
few,TRBJ2-3,NA,TRBV12-3/TRBV12-4,CASSLASLSDTQYF,TGTGCCAGCAGTTTGGCGTCTTTGTCGGATACGCAGTATTTT
NA,TRBJ2-3,NA,TRBV20-1,CSASSGRPNTQYF,TGCAGTGCTAGCTCCGGCCGCCCTAATACGCAGTATTTT
once,TRBJ1-2,NA,TRBV9,CASRVARGGDYTF,TGTGCCAGCAGGGTAGCGAGGGGGGGAGACTACACCTTC
NA,TRBJ2-1,TRBD2,TRBV7-8,CASSSASGGGYNEQFF,TGTGCCAGCAGCTCCGCTAGCGGGGGGGGTTATAATGAGCAGTTCTTC
few,TRBJ1-5,TRBD1,TRBV19,CASSLGQVNQPQHF,TGTGCCAGTAGTTTGGGACAGGTCAATCAGCCCCAGCATTTT
NA,TRBJ2-7,NA,TRBV12-3/TRBV12-4,CASSTGRSSYEQYF,TGTGCCAGCAGTACCGGACGGAGCTCCTACGAGCAGTACTTC
NA,TRBJ2-1,NA,TRBV19,CASSILSEGYNEQFF,TGTGCCAGTAGTATACTTAGCGAGGGGTACAATGAGCAGTTCTTC
NA,TRBJ1-1,NA,TRBV19,CASSIRRRGNTEAFF,TGTGCCAGTAGTATTAGGCGACGGGGGAACACTGAAGCTTTCTTT
many,TRBJ1-5,NA,TRBV5-1,CASSFPPPQHF,TGCGCCAGCAGCTTCCCTCCCCCCCAGCATTTT
NA,TRBJ2-5,NA,TRBV9,CASSPGRGGRAEDF,TGTGCCAGCAGCCCCGGCAGGGGGGGGAGGGCTGAAGACTTC
NA,TRBJ2-2,NA,TRBV5-1,CASSLTAYTGVLFF,TGCGCCAGCAGCTTGACAGCCTACACCGGGGTACTGTTTTTT
NA,TRBJ2-1,NA,TRBV5-6,CARIPGRNEQFF,TGTGCCAGGATCCCGGGCAGGAATGAGCAGTTCTTC
NA,TRBJ1-2,NA,TRBV29-1,CSVVKRGLGGYTF,TGCAGCGTAGTTAAAAGGGGGTTGGGCGGCTACACCTTC
many,TRBJ2-1,TRBD2,TRBV7-9,CASSLLLGGGDTYNEQFF,TGTGCCAGCAGCTTACTTCTTGGCGGGGGGGATACTTACAATGAGCAGTTCTTC
NA,TRBJ1-2,TRBD1,TRBV7-2,CASSSDRGGGYTF,TGTGCCAGCAGCTCCGACAGGGGGGGCGGCTACACCTTC
NA,TRBJ1-2,NA,TRBV20-1,CSARYGAYGYTF,TGCAGTGCTAGGTACGGGGCGTATGGCTACACCTTC
NA,TRBJ2-3,NA,TRBV7-3,CASSLDPGRTETQYF,TGTGCCAGCAGCTTAGATCCGGGCCGCACAGAAACGCAGTATTTT
NA,TRBJ2-3,NA,TRBV9,CASSASTGAQTF,TGTGCCAGCAGCGCGAGCACAGGTGCGCAGACTTTT
many,TRBJ1-3,NA,TRBV6-5,CASSRNQAGAGNTIYF,TGTGCCAGCAGCCGGAATCAAGCGGGGGCTGGAAACACCATATATTTT
NA,TRBJ1-1,NA,TRBV19,CASSMRTEAFF,TGTGCCAGTAGTATGAGGACTGAAGCTTTCTTT
once,TRBJ1-4,NA,TRBV5-6,CASSAGATNEKLFF,TGTGCCAGCAGCGCCGGGGCAACTAATGAAAAACTGTTTTTT
NA,TRBJ1-4,NA,TRBV19,CASRDHDNEKLFF,TGTGCCAGTAGGGACCACGACAATGAAAAACTGTTTTTT
NA,TRBJ1-1,NA,TRBV24-1,CATSEGRGEAFF,TGTGCCACCAGTGAAGGCAGGGGAGAAGCTTTCTTT
many,TRBJ1-4,NA,TRBV30,CAWRGMSRTANEKLFF,TGTGCCTGGAGAGGGATGTCAAGGACGGCTAATGAAAAACTGTTTTTT
few,TRBJ2-3,TRBD1,TRBV12-3/TRBV12-4,CASRPQGAVDTQYF,TGTGCCAGCAGACCGCAGGGGGCCGTAGATACGCAGTATTTT
NA,TRBJ1-6,NA,TRBV7-6,CASSLSQETHYFRHF,TGTGCCAGCAGCTTATCCCAAGAGACCCATTACTTCCGGCACTTT
NA,TRBJ2-1,NA,TRBV19,CASSKGGGREQFF,TGTGCCAGTAGTAAAGGTGGGGGGCGAGAGCAGTTCTTC
NA,TRBJ1-2,NA,TRBV20-1,CSADRPSAGGYTF,TGCAGTGCGGACCGGCCGTCGGCAGGTGGCTACACCTTC
NA,TRBJ1-3,NA,TRBV9,CASSVEGGSYKQLYF,TGTGCCAGCAGCGTAGAGGGCGGGAGTTACAAGCAGTTATATTTT
few,TRBJ2-2,TRBD2,TRBV6-2/TRBV6-3,CASSYNSGGLFF,TGTGCCAGCAGTTACAACAGCGGGGGGCTGTTTTTT
NA,TRBJ1-6,NA,TRBV19,CASSGRPPGQNSPLHF,TGTGCCAGTAGTGGGCGACCCCCAGGACAGAACTCACCCCTCCACTTT
few,TRBJ2-1,TRBD2,TRBV6-4,CASSEIGGGVGNEQFF,TGTGCCAGCAGTGAAATCGGCGGGGGGGTCGGCAATGAGCAGTTCTTC
NA,TRBJ1-3,NA,TRBV20-1,CSAAAGVTEGGNTIYF,TGCAGTGCTGCAGCGGGGGTCACGGAGGGGGGAAACACCATATATTTT
many,TRBJ2-1,NA,TRBV9,CASSPPPGSSYNEQFF,TGTGCCAGCAGCCCCCCTCCCGGGTCCTCCTACAATGAGCAGTTCTTC
NA,TRBJ2-5,NA,TRBV5-1,CASSLGIGGPPFGETQYF,TGCGCCAGCAGCTTAGGAATCGGGGGCCCCCCCTTTGGGGAGACCCAGTACTTC
NA,TRBJ2-7,NA,TRBV12-3/TRBV12-4,CAITEGHSYEQYF,TGTGCCATCACCGAGGGGCACTCCTACGAGCAGTACTTC
NA,TRBJ1-6,NA,TRBV20-1,CSATPAGHSPLHF,TGCAGTGCCACCCCCGCGGGACATTCACCCCTCCACTTT
once,TRBJ1-1,NA,TRBV7-2,CASRAGGSQGETQAFF,TGTGCCAGCAGGGCGGGTGGTTCACAAGGAGAAACCCAGGCTTTCTTT
NA,TRBJ1-6,TRBD1,TRBV11-1,CASGPTGRGQLGSPLHF,TGTGCCAGCGGACCGACAGGGAGGGGGCAGTTGGGTTCACCCCTCCACTTT
once,TRBJ2-5,NA,TRBV7-2,CASVPSHQETQYF,TGTGCCAGCGTCCCTAGCCACCAAGAGACCCAGTACTTC
NA,TRBJ1-2,NA,TRBV7-9,CASSFVSDTF,TGTGCTAGCAGTTTTGTCAGTGACACCTTC
NA,TRBJ1-6,NA,TRBV27,CASKDRSSYDSPLHF,TGTGCCAGCAAAGACAGGAGCTCCTATGATTCACCCCTCCACTTT
NA,TRBJ2-3,NA,TRBV11-1,CATSKLKDSPGDTQYF,TGTGCCACCAGCAAACTCAAGGACAGCCCCGGGGATACGCAGTATTTT
few,TRBJ2-7,TRBD1,TRBV7-6,CASSGTGADEQYF,TGTGCCTCGTCCGGGACAGGGGCCGACGAGCAGTACTTC
many,TRBJ1-1,NA,TRBV20-1,CSAPDGYTEAFF,TGCAGTGCTCCTGACGGATACACTGAAGCTTTCTTT